Listed here is a single T cell receptor (beta chain). As yet, its antigen is unknown. These data are taken from a study of T cells in localized non-small cell lung cancer. Findings of the study overall: Sequencing, confined to only one tumor region, leaves heterogeneity possible. When the top 100 tumor clones were examined, a median approximately 57 of them also appeared in the adjacent lung, which was paired and uninvolved.

Sequencing used immunoSEQ multiplex PCR; TCRdb keeps in-frame clones, though not all of them. Seen here are 45,000 to 55,000 clones, 86% observed once, and the top ten hold over 15%. Germline assignment: CDR1 MNHEY and CDR2 SVGAGI. The CDR3 has 16 amino acids. With 0 bases removed from V and 4 bases from J, the gap between germline ends came to 14 bases. Sequenced here: peripheral blood, sampled before any cancer treatment. The clonotype comes from a male donor older than 55 with stage III squamous cell lung carcinoma. The chain links TRBV6-5 to TRBJ2-3, with D tentatively TRBD2 (6 bases). CDR3 protein: CASSYSIGGAADTQYF. CDR3 DNA: TGTGCCAGCAGTTACTCGATTGGCGGGGCAGCAGATACGCAGTATTTT.